This T cell receptor (beta chain) is from a study of blood T cell repertoires in COVID-19. Enrolled through a virtual design, the participants were between about 18 and 100 years of age and came from roughly 22 US areas. Cohort 3 donors counted as recovered after two negative PCRs, clearance, or resolved symptoms. As handled by the study authors: The assay estimated nucleated cells by amplifying reference gene primers. The assay was immunoSEQ multiplex PCR, and TCRdb's table has in-frame clones only and misses some. D and trimming come from the DNA, and the V and J calls and clone size come from that table. The repertoire holds about 330,000 clones, with 87% as singletons. This CDR3 comprises 16 residues. Germline V gene lookup returns CDR1 MDHEN and CDR2 SYDVKM. The V end lost 2 bases, the J end lost 4 bases, and 12 bases lay between the germline ends.

The sequence came from a woman in her thirties who had recovered from COVID-19. The chain couples TRBV28 to TRBJ1-6; D is possibly TRBD1 (6 bases). Sequencing was done on a sample of PBMCs or T cells enriched from blood (not recorded which). CDR3 amino acids: CASSLKDRIYNSPLHF. In DNA, the CDR3 is TGTGCCAGCAGTTTAAAGGACAGAATATATAATTCACCCCTCCACTTT.